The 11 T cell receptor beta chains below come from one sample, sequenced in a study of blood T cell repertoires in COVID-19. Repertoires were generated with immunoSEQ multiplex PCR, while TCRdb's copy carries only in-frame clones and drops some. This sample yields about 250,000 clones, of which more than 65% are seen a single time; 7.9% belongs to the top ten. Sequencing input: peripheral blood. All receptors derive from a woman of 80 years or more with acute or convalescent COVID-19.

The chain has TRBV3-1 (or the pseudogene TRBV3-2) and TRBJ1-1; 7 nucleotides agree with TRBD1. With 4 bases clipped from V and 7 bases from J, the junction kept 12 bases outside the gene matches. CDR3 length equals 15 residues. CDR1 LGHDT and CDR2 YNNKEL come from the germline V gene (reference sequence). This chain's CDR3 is CASSPLQGMGIEAFF. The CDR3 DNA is TGTGCCAGCAGCCCGTTACAGGGGATGGGGATTGAAGCTTTCTTT.

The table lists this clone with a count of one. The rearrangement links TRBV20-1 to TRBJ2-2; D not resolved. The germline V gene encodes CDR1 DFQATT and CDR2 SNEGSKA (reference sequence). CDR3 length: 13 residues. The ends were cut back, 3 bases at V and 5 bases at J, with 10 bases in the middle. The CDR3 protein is CSASQTQTGELFF. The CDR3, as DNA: TGCAGTGCTAGTCAGACTCAAACCGGGGAGCTGTTTTTT.

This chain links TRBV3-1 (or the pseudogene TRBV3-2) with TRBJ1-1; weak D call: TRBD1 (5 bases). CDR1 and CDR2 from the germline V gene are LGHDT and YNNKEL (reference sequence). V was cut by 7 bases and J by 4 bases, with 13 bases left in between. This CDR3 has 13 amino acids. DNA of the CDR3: TGTGCCAGCACCCTTTGGGGGGGCACTGAAGCTTTCTTT. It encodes CASTLWGGTEAFF.

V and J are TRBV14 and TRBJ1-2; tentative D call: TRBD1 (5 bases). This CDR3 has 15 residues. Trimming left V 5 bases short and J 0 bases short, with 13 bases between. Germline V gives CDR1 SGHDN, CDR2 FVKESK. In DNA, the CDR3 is TGTGCCAGCAGCAGGGACTCCACCTCTAACTATGGCTACACCTTC. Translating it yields CASSRDSTSNYGYTF.

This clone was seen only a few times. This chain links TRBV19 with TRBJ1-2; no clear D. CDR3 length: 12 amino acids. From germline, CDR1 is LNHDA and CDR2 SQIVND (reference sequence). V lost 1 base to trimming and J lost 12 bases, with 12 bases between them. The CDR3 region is CASSIASSFHTF. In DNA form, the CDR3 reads TGTGCCAGTAGTATAGCGTCGAGTTTCCACACCTTC. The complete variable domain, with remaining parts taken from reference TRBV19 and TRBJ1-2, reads DGGITQSPKYLFRKEGQNVTLSCEQNLNHDAMYWYRQDPGQGLRLIYYSQIVNDFQKGDIAEGYSVSREKKESFPLTVTSAQKNPTAFYLCASSIASSFHTFGSGTRLTVV.

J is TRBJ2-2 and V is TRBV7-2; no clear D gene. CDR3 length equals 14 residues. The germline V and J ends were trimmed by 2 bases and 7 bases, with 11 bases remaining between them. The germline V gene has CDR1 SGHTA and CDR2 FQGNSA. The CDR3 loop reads CASSLLGTGGELFF. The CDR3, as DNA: TGTGCCAGCAGCTTACTAGGCACTGGCGGGGAGCTGTTTTTT.

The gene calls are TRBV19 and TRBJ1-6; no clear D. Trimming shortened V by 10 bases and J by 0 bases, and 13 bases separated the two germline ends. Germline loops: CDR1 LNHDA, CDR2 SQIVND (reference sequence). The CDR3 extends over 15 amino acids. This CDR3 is CATADKSSYNSPLHF. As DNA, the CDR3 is TGTGCCACCGCAGACAAGAGCTCCTATAATTCACCCCTCCACTTT.

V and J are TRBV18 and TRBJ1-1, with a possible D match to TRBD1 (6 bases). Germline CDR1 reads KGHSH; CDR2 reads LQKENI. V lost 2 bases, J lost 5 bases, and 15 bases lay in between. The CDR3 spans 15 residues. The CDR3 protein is CASSPMKGGMTEAFF. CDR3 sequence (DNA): TGTGCCAGCTCACCAATGAAGGGGGGGATGACTGAAGCTTTCTTT.

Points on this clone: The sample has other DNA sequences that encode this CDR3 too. The CDR3 region has the DNA TGTGCCAGCAGCGTAGGACAGGGGAACTACGAGCAGTACTTC. Protein: CASSVGQGNYEQYF. The rearrangement joins TRBV9 to TRBJ2-7; 8 bases line up with TRBD1. V gave up 0 bases and J gave up 3 bases; unmatched junction bases: 2. From germline, CDR1 is SGDLS and CDR2 YYNGEE. The CDR3 covers 14 residues. The full variable domain, completed using reference TRBV9 and TRBJ2-7, is DSGVTQTPKHLITATGQRVTLRCSPRSGDLSVYWYQQSLDQGLQFLIQYYNGEERAKGNILERFSAQQFPDLHSELNLSSLELGDSALYFCASSVGQGNYEQYFGPGTRLTVT.

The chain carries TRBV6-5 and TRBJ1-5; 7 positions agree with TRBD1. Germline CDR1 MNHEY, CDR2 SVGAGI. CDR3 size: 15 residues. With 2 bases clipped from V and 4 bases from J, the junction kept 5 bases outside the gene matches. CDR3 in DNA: TGTGCCAGCAGTTACGAGGGGACAGAGAATCAGCCCCAGCATTTT. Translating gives CASSYEGTENQPQHF.

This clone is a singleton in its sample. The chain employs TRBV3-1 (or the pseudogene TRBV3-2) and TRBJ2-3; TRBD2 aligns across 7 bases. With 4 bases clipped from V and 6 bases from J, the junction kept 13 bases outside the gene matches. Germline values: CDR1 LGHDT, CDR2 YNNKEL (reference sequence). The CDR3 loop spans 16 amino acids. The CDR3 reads CASSRGGPGLTDTQYF. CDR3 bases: TGTGCCAGCAGCCGCGGGGGACCCGGCCTGACCGATACGCAGTATTTT.